The 20 T cell receptor beta chains below come from one sample, sequenced in a study of OX40 agonist ivuxolimab in advanced cancers. The library was built by means of the immunoSEQ multiplex PCR assay. TCRdb stores this immuneACCESS table with in-frame sequences only. Part of the clones is absent; in the studies checked, under half of the shortfall reflects unresolved V genes, and no reason is known for the rest. This sample gives tens of thousands of clones in total; around 82% of them show up just once. About 8.1% of the sample rests with the top ten. The sequences come from CD4+ or CD8+ T cells sorted from blood, collected in a trial of the OX40 agonist ivuxolimab. The source is an adult with an advanced solid tumor such as melanoma, head and neck, liver or kidney cancer.

Notes on this clone: This CDR3 is also generated by other DNA sequences in the sample. The gene calls are TRBV18 and TRBJ2-7; 12 bases fit TRBD1. Germline V gene lookup returns CDR1 KGHSH and CDR2 LQKENI. This CDR3 region has 14 residues. J gave up 5 bases and V 6 bases, and 5 bases lay outside the gene matches. This CDR3 reads CASSPGTGGDEQYF. The DNA of the CDR3 is TGTGCCAGCTCTCCCGGGACAGGGGGCGACGAGCAGTACTTC.

This rearrangement joins TRBV7-2 to TRBJ2-1; D is unresolved. The CDR3 is 15 residues long. Germline V gives CDR1 SGHTA, CDR2 FQGNSA. Trimming took off 3 bases at V and 8 bases at J, with 17 bases between the two ends. The CDR3 DNA reads TGTGCCAGCAGCTTTTTGGCTTCTGGGTTCGATGAGCAGTTCTTC. Protein product: CASSFLASGFDEQFF.

V usage is TRBV6-5 and J usage is TRBJ1-1, with D unresolved. CDR1 MNHEY and CDR2 SVGAGI come from the germline V gene. Trimming pared 6 bases from V and 1 base from J, leaving 9 bases between. The CDR3 has 13 amino acids. This CDR3 is CASRITANTEAFF. The CDR3 nucleotides are TGTGCCAGCAGGATCACAGCGAACACTGAAGCTTTCTTT.

The V call is TRBV18, the J call TRBJ2-1; D not resolved. This CDR3 spans 14 amino acids. The germline V gene has CDR1 KGHSH and CDR2 LQKENI. Deletions cut 0 bases from V and 9 bases from J, with 12 bases between. CDR3 bases: TGTGCCAGCTCACCACCTCAAAGGACGGGTGAGCAGTTCTTC. Amino acid sequence: CASSPPQRTGEQFF.

This clone has just a few counts. The chain employs TRBV19 and TRBJ1-1; 8 bases align to TRBD1. V was clipped by 7 bases and J by 1 base; unmatched bases: 2. CDR1 is LNHDA and CDR2 is SQIVND in the germline V gene (reference sequence). The CDR3 is 13 amino acids. The DNA for the CDR3 is TGTGCCAGTAACGACAGGGGGAACACTGAAGCTTTCTTT. Protein sequence: CASNDRGNTEAFF. Based on the CDR3 plus reference TRBV19 and TRBJ1-1, the full variable domain is DGGITQSPKYLFRKEGQNVTLSCEQNLNHDAMYWYRQDPGQGLRLIYYSQIVNDFQKGDIAEGYSVSREKKESFPLTVTSAQKNPTAFYLCASNDRGNTEAFFGQGTRLTVV.

V is TRBV18 and J is TRBJ1-1; possibly TRBD1 for D (6 bases). V lost 3 bases and J lost 4, with 12 bases in between. CDR1 is KGHSH and CDR2 is LQKENI in the germline V gene. CDR3 length: 14 residues. The CDR3 region has the DNA TGTGCCAGCTCACCCCCTACAGGGATCACTGAAGCTTTCTTT. This gives the protein CASSPPTGITEAFF.

V and J are TRBV2 and TRBJ1-1; 8 bases fit TRBD1. The germline CDR1 and CDR2 sequences are SNHLY and FYNNEI. The V segment lost 5 bases and the J segment 7 bases; nucleotides outside the gene matches: 9. CDR3 length equals 14 residues. The CDR3 nucleotides are TGTGCCAGCAGTAAAGGACAGGGTAGTAGTGAAGCTTTCTTT. Its translation: CASSKGQGSSEAFF.

This clone was observed once. This chain uses TRBV27 with TRBJ1-2; 8 nucleotides align to TRBD1. CDR1 and CDR2 from the germline V gene are MNHEY and SMNVEV (reference sequence). This CDR3 is 15 amino acids long. Trimming cost V 6 bases and J 5 bases; bases outside gene matches: 11. CDR3 residues: CASSPRTGFTYGYTF. CDR3 DNA sequence: TGTGCCAGCAGCCCAAGGACAGGGTTTACGTATGGCTACACCTTC.

This clone has just a few counts. V usage is TRBV6-6 and J usage is TRBJ2-1, with TRBD2 identical over 10 bases. The germline gives CDR1 MNHNY, CDR2 SVGAGI (reference sequence). The CDR3 sequence is 15 residues long. V was clipped by 2 bases and J by 8 bases; unmatched bases: 6. The DNA of the CDR3 is TGTGCCAGCAGTTACGTTCTAGCGGGAGCAGATGAGCAGTTCTTC. Translated, it gives CASSYVLAGADEQFF.

In regard to this clone: This sample also contains other DNA sequences that code for the same CDR3. The chain carries TRBV30 and TRBJ2-2; TRBD1 is a possible D gene (6 bases). The germline V gene encodes CDR1 GTSNPN and CDR2 SVGIG (reference sequence). There are 13 residues in the CDR3. The ends were cut back, 4 bases at V and 7 bases at J, with 13 bases in the middle. CDR3 sequence: CAWTGTHDGELFF. The CDR3 region has the DNA TGTGCCTGGACCGGGACACACGACGGGGAGCTGTTTTTT.

This clone was counted a few times. The chain carries TRBV4-1 and TRBJ2-7, with D hard to call. The germline V and J ends were trimmed by 4 bases and 7 bases, with 17 bases remaining between them. The germline V gene encodes CDR1 MGHRA and CDR2 YSYEKL. The CDR3 totals 14 residues. CDR3 in amino acids: CASSPPLRSQEQYF. The CDR3, as DNA: TGCGCCAGCAGCCCACCACTACGATCACAAGAGCAGTACTTC.

J is TRBJ1-2 and V is TRBV5-6; D gene unclear. The CDR3 length is 14 residues. Trimming cost V 1 base and J 5 bases, with 12 bases left between them. Germline V gene sequence: CDR1 SGHDT, CDR2 YYEEEE. The CDR3 sequence is CASSLLQRPYGYTF. The CDR3 DNA reads as TGTGCCAGCAGCTTGCTACAGAGACCGTATGGCTACACCTTC.

The CDR3 DNA reads as TGTGCCAGCAGCGTAGGCGGGAGGGGTTACGAGCAGTACTTC. Translating it yields CASSVGGRGYEQYF. The chain recombines TRBV9 with TRBJ2-5; 9 bases are shared with TRBD2. The end of the DNA aligns better with TRBJ2-7, so the J call may be wrong. CDR3 length: 14 residues. Germline V gene lookup returns CDR1 SGDLS and CDR2 YYNGEE.

This rearrangement joins TRBV9 to TRBJ2-2, with 11 bases aligning to TRBD2. The CDR3 length is 18 residues. J gave up 4 bases and V 4 bases, and 12 bases lay outside the gene matches. Germline V gene data show CDR1 as SGDLS and CDR2 as YYNGEE. CDR3 sequence reads: CASSTLSGRAWLTGELFF. The CDR3 nucleotides read TGTGCCAGCAGCACCCTTAGCGGGAGGGCCTGGCTCACCGGGGAGCTGTTTTTT. Supplemented by reference TRBV9 and TRBJ2-2, the full variable domain reads DSGVTQTPKHLITATGQRVTLRCSPRSGDLSVYWYQQSLDQGLQFLIQYYNGEERAKGNILERFSAQQFPDLHSELNLSSLELGDSALYFCASSTLSGRAWLTGELFFGEGSRLTVL.

The gene calls are TRBV25-1 and TRBJ2-2; no firm D call. The CDR3 spans 14 residues. The V and J ends lost 7 bases and 4 bases respectively, with 13 bases between them. Germline values: CDR1 MGHDK, CDR2 SYGVNS. The CDR3 here is CASKSDVRTGELFF. CDR3 nucleotides: TGTGCCAGCAAGTCGGACGTCCGCACCGGGGAGCTGTTTTTT.

The chain joins TRBV5-6 to TRBJ2-7, with D hard to call. There are 14 residues in the CDR3. Germline V gene sequence: CDR1 SGHDT, CDR2 YYEEEE. The germline V and J ends were trimmed by 5 bases and 3 bases, with 15 bases remaining between them. As DNA, the CDR3 is TGTGCCAGCAGTAGGGTAACAAGTGACTACGAGCAGTACTTC. It codes for CASSRVTSDYEQYF.

The chain carries TRBV7-8 and TRBJ1-1; D is undetermined. The V end was cut by 4 bases, the J end by 3 bases, with 9 bases between. The CDR3 length is 13 residues. Germline CDR1 is SGHVS and CDR2 is FQNEAQ. CDR3 region: CASSSDLYTEAFF. The DNA of the CDR3 is TGTGCCAGCAGCTCGGACCTTTACACTGAAGCTTTCTTT. The complete variable domain, with remaining parts taken from reference TRBV7-8 and TRBJ1-1, reads GAGVSQSPRYKVAKRGQDVALRCDPISGHVSLFWYQQALGQGPEFLTYFQNEAQLDKSGLPSDRFFAERPEGSVSTLKIQRTQQEDSAVYLCASSSDLYTEAFFGQGTRLTVV.

This clone has just one count. Other DNA variants within this sample encode the same CDR3. The J gene is TRBJ1-1, the V gene TRBV2, with D perhaps matching TRBD1 (5 bases). Germline assignment: CDR1 SNHLY and CDR2 FYNNEI. Trimming took 2 bases from V and 7 from J, leaving 14 bases between them. This CDR3 has 14 amino acids. CDR3 protein: CASSERRVEGEAFF. The CDR3, as DNA: TGTGCCAGCAGTGAACGCAGGGTCGAGGGTGAAGCTTTCTTT. The full variable domain, rest sourced from reference TRBV2 and TRBJ1-1, is EPEVTQTPSHQVTQMGQEVILRCVPISNHLYFYWYRQILGQKVEFLVSFYNNEISEKSEIFDDQFSVERPDGSNFTLKIRSTKLEDSAMYFCASSERRVEGEAFFGQGTRLTVV.

This rearrangement joins TRBV7-2 to TRBJ2-7; 8 nucleotides align to TRBD2. The CDR3 covers 16 residues. Looked up from germline, CDR1 is SGHTA and CDR2 is FQGNSA. The V segment lost 1 base and the J segment 3 bases; nucleotides outside the gene matches: 8. DNA of the CDR3: TGTGCCAGCAGCTTAGGACGGCGGGGGGTCAGCTACGAGCAGTACTTC. It is translated as CASSLGRRGVSYEQYF.

This clone appeared once. The gene calls are TRBV19 and TRBJ1-2; TRBD1 matches 10 bases. Germline lookup yields CDR1 LNHDA and CDR2 SQIVND (reference sequence). V trimming: 6 bases; J trimming: 5 bases; junction bases outside the gene matches: 6. CDR3 length: 14 amino acids. CDR3 region: CASSAGTGAYGYTF. CDR3 nucleotides: TGTGCCAGTAGCGCCGGGACAGGGGCGTATGGCTACACCTTC. Looking up the rest from reference TRBV19 and TRBJ1-2 gives the full variable domain: DGGITQSPKYLFRKEGQNVTLSCEQNLNHDAMYWYRQDPGQGLRLIYYSQIVNDFQKGDIAEGYSVSREKKESFPLTVTSAQKNPTAFYLCASSAGTGAYGYTFGSGTRLTVV.